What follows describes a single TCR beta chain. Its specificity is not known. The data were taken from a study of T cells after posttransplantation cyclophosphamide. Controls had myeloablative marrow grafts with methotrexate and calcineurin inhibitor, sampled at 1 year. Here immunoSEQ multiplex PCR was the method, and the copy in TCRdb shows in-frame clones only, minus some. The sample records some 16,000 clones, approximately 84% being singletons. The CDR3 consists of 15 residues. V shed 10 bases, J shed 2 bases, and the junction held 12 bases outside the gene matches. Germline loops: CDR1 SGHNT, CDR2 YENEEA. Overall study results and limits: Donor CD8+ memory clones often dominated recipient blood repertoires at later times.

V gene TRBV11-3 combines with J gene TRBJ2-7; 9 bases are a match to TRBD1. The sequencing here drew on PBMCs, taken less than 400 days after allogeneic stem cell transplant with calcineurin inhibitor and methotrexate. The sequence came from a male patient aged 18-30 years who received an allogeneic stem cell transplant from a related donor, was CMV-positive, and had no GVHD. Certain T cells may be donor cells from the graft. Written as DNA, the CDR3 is TGTGCCATGCCGGGACAGGGAATTATCGCCTACGAGCAGTACTTC. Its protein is CAMPGQGIIAYEQYF.